This T cell receptor (beta chain) is drawn from a study of sequential checkpoint blockade in melanoma. For this clone: The antigen is not known.

Findings and limits, study-wide: Clinical benefit was about 30 times likelier when tumor T-cell fraction and clonality increased.

The CDR3 runs to 15 residues. Germline loops: CDR1 MNHGY, CDR2 SAAAGT. The V end lost 2 bases, the J end lost 7 bases, and 17 bases lay between the germline ends. This table comes from immunoSEQ multiplex PCR, and its TCRdb copy is limited to in-frame clones, with some not included. The sample contains fewer than 5,500 clones, over 15% of which appear only once. Treatment indicated: randomized to nivolumab then ipilimumab (arm A) or the reverse (arm B). The receptor was derived from a human donor with melanoma. The sequenced sample was tumor tissue (inferred from file names), obtained from a patient given nivolumab and ipilimumab in sequence. The chain couples TRBV6-8 to TRBJ2-5; a weak D match, TRBD1 (5 bases). CDR3 in DNA: TGTGCCAGCAGTTACACACAGGATATTCAGAGGACCCAGTACTTC. Protein product: CASSYTQDIQRTQYF.